Below are 16 T cell receptor beta chains sequenced from a single sample in a study of radiotherapy plus CTLA-4 blockade in lung cancer. Method: immunoSEQ multiplex PCR; TCRdb's copy keeps in-frame clones and lacks some. The sample carries 75,000 to 100,000 clones, just over 85% recorded once. This material consisted of peripheral blood, taken from a patient treated with radiotherapy plus ipilimumab. The receptors were gathered from a human donor with non-small cell lung cancer that progressed on radiotherapy plus ipilimumab.

CDR3 DNA: TGTGCCAGCAGCTTAGGCAGGAGGATCACTGGAAACACCATATATTTT. It encodes CASSLGRRITGNTIYF. The V gene is TRBV11-3, the J gene TRBJ1-3; D gene ambiguous. The V and J ends lost 1 base and 2 bases respectively, with 12 bases between them. The CDR3 extends over 16 amino acids. Germline CDR1 SGHNT, CDR2 YENEEA.

The gene calls are TRBV6-5 and TRBJ1-3; D ambiguous. The germline CDR1 and CDR2 sequences are MNHEY and SVGAGI. Trimming took 5 bases from V and 4 from J, leaving 9 bases between them. This CDR3 is 13 amino acids long. The CDR3 nucleotides are TGTGCCAGCAGTCCTTACTCCGGAAACACCATATATTTT. Translation gives CASSPYSGNTIYF.

This chain connects TRBV6-6 to TRBJ2-5, with unresolved D. V lost 6 bases and J 5 bases, leaving 10 bases between the germline ends. Germline lookup yields CDR1 MNHNY and CDR2 SVGAGI (reference sequence). CDR3 size: 12 residues. Written as DNA, the CDR3 is TGTGCCAGCAGCATTACGTCCGAGACCCAGTACTTC. Translated, it gives CASSITSETQYF.

This clone was detected only once. This chain joins TRBV5-1 and TRBJ2-3; D tentatively fits TRBD1 or TRBD2 (6 bases each). V was clipped by 3 bases and J by 4 bases, with 15 bases between them. The CDR3 is made up of 15 amino acids. CDR1 and CDR2 (germline): SGHRS, YFSETQ. CDR3 coding DNA: TGCGCCAGCAGCTCACCCCAAGGGGGGCCAGATACGCAGTATTTT. This encodes CASSSPQGGPDTQYF.

The rearrangement joins TRBV7-7 to TRBJ2-3; D is unclear. The CDR3 spans 13 residues. Germline V gene lookup returns CDR1 SSHAT and CDR2 FNYEAQ (reference sequence). CDR3 sequence: CAIRLVGTDTQYF. The CDR3 coding sequence is TGTGCTATCCGCCTGGTAGGCACAGATACGCAGTATTTT.

The chain couples TRBV6-1 to TRBJ2-4, with 11 bases identical to TRBD1. J gave up 3 bases and V 3 bases, and 7 bases lay outside the gene matches. CDR1 is MNHNS, CDR2 SASEGT, per germline. There are 17 residues in the CDR3. The CDR3 bases are TGTGCCAGCAGTGACCGCGGACAGGGGGCGTTCAAAAACATTCAGTACTTC. This sequence encodes CASSDRGQGAFKNIQYF.

Details on this clone: The sample has other DNA sequences that encode this CDR3 too. The chain is built from TRBV10-3 and TRBJ2-1; D is perhaps TRBD2 (5 bases). The V end lost 4 bases, the J end lost 0 bases, and 10 bases lay between the germline ends. CDR3 length: 15 residues. CDR1 is ENHRY and CDR2 is SYGVKD in the germline V gene. CDR3 bases: TGTGCCATCAGTGTGCTAGCCGGCTCCTACAATGAGCAGTTCTTC. As protein: CAISVLAGSYNEQFF.

As to this clone: Distinct nucleotide sequences in the sample also encode this CDR3. The V gene is TRBV18, the J gene TRBJ2-7, with a possible D match to TRBD2 (5 bases). The CDR3 is 13 residues long. From germline, CDR1 is KGHSH and CDR2 LQKENI. V was cut by 2 bases and J by 0 bases, with 5 bases left in between. The CDR3 spells CASSPTSSYEQYF. In DNA form, the CDR3 reads TGTGCCAGCTCACCAACTAGCTCCTACGAGCAGTACTTC.

The chain recombines TRBV5-1 with TRBJ1-1; D is uncertain. Trimming removed 0 bases from V and 0 bases from J, with 12 bases in between. From germline, CDR1 is SGHRS and CDR2 YFSETQ. The CDR3 is 16 amino acids. In DNA, the CDR3 is TGCGCCAGCAGCTTGGGTTTGAGGCCCCTGAACACTGAAGCTTTCTTT. Translated, it gives CASSLGLRPLNTEAFF.

This chain uses TRBV5-4 with TRBJ2-5; D remains unclear. Trimming stripped 1 base from V and 5 bases from J, with 9 bases between. The CDR3 loop spans 13 amino acids. Germline V gene data show CDR1 as SGHNT and CDR2 as YYREEE (reference sequence). CDR3 in DNA: TGTGCCAGCAGCTTGAAGGGTCCGGAGACCCAGTACTTC. Amino acids: CASSLKGPETQYF. Complete variable domain (other parts from reference TRBV5-4 and TRBJ2-5): ETGVTQSPTHLIKTRGQQVTLRCSSQSGHNTVSWYQQALGQGPQFIFQYYREEENGRGNFPPRFSGLQFPNYSSELNVNALELDDSALYLCASSLKGPETQYFGPGTRLLVL.

The chain has TRBV4-2 and TRBJ2-3; unclear D gene. Germline CDR1 LGHNA, CDR2 YNFKEQ. The CDR3 has 11 amino acids. Trimming removed 4 bases from V and 5 bases from J, with 4 bases in between. CDR3 region: CASSRGDTQYF. Here the CDR3 DNA reads TGTGCCAGCAGCCGAGGAGATACGCAGTATTTT.

As regards this clone: A read error may produce the germline difference seen at one junction end. The chain has TRBV6-6 and TRBJ1-5, with D maybe TRBD1 (6 bases). The CDR3 has 16 residues. Looked up from germline, CDR1 is MNHNY and CDR2 is SVGAGI (reference sequence). This CDR3 reads CASRYSGAGSNQPQHF. The CDR3, as DNA: TGTGCCAGCAGGTACTCGGGGGCAGGGAGCAATCAGCCCCAGCATTTT.

The chain couples TRBV6-1 to TRBJ1-2, with D possibly TRBD1 on 6 matching bases. V was pared by 5 bases and J by 4 bases, with 11 bases between. Germline V gives CDR1 MNHNS, CDR2 SASEGT. This CDR3 region has 13 residues. The CDR3, as DNA: TGTGCCAGCAGTTCACAGGGTGGCTATGGCTACACCTTC. Amino acids: CASSSQGGYGYTF.

The chain links TRBV19 to TRBJ1-5; the D gene is possibly TRBD1 (6 bases). Trimming shortened V by 4 bases and J by 7 bases, and 26 bases separated the two germline ends. CDR3 length: 18 residues. The germline V gene has CDR1 LNHDA and CDR2 SQIVND (reference sequence). The CDR3 DNA sequence: TGTGCCAGTAGTAGGTGGGGCCAGGGACAAACCCTTCAACAGCCCCAGCATTTT. It yields the protein CASSRWGQGQTLQQPQHF.

This clone was seen many times. The chain links TRBV5-5 to TRBJ2-7; D is possibly TRBD1 (5 bases). V lost 2 bases and J 5 bases, leaving 11 bases between the germline ends. Germline V CDR1 and CDR2: SGHKS, YYEKEE (reference sequence). The CDR3 covers 13 residues. CDR3 bases: TGTGCCAGCAGCTTTGGGCAGGGAAACGAGCAGTACTTC. This translates into CASSFGQGNEQYF.

The chain joins TRBV6-1 to TRBJ1-1; D is uncertain. The CDR3 sequence is 13 residues long. V lost 4 bases, J lost 10 bases, and 16 bases lay in between. Germline assignment: CDR1 MNHNS and CDR2 SASEGT. CDR3 sequence reads: CASSGSKGLRAFF. The CDR3 nucleotides are TGTGCCAGCAGTGGATCCAAAGGGTTGAGAGCTTTCTTT.